The 15 T cell receptor beta chains reported below all come from one sample, sequenced in a study of blood T cell repertoires in COVID-19. The protocol was immunoSEQ multiplex PCR, while the TCRdb copy is restricted to in-frame clones and leaves out a portion. The data hold about 74,000 clones, with approximately 84% observed a single time. The sequenced sample was peripheral blood. These receptors originate from a man in his 70s with acute or convalescent COVID-19.

This clone was detected once. V and J are TRBV10-2 and TRBJ2-3; D not certain. The germline gives CDR1 WSHSY, CDR2 SAAADI. Trimming took off 3 bases at V and 6 bases at J, with 13 bases between the two ends. This CDR3 region has 14 residues. DNA of the CDR3: TGCGCCAGCAGTGAACCCCCCGCTCGGGATACGCAGTATTTT. Translating it yields CASSEPPARDTQYF.

This rearrangement joins TRBV5-4 to TRBJ2-7; D is perhaps TRBD1 (7 bases). The ends were cut back, 3 bases at V and 4 bases at J, with 14 bases in the middle. The CDR3 length is 14 residues. Germline-derived CDR1 and CDR2 are SGHNT and YYREEE (reference sequence). CDR3 bases: TGTGCCAGCAGCTCCGGAGGGGGCACATACGAGCAGTACTTC. Protein sequence: CASSSGGGTYEQYF.

V is TRBV7-3 and J is TRBJ1-4; tentatively, D is TRBD1 (5 bases). The CDR3 loop spans 13 amino acids. The V and J ends lost 5 bases and 8 bases respectively, with 12 bases between them. CDR1 and CDR2 from the germline V gene are SGHTA and FQGTGA. In DNA form, the CDR3 reads TGTGCCAGCAGCCAAGGTCCAGGGGAAAAACTGTTTTTT. Its translation: CASSQGPGEKLFF.

The chain joins TRBV9 to TRBJ2-5, with D perhaps matching TRBD1 (6 bases). Germline V gene data show CDR1 as SGDLS and CDR2 as YYNGEE. This CDR3 spans 15 amino acids. V was pared by 4 bases and J by 4 bases, with 17 bases between. The CDR3 DNA reads as TGTGCCAGCAGCCCCGGGATGGGGGCTCGAGAGACCCAGTACTTC. Residues: CASSPGMGARETQYF.

V gene TRBV18 combines with J gene TRBJ2-6; TRBD2 is a possible D gene (7 bases). Germline V gene lookup returns CDR1 KGHSH and CDR2 LQKENI. With 2 bases removed from V and 2 bases from J, the gap between germline ends came to 10 bases. The CDR3 has 16 amino acids. As DNA, the CDR3 is TGTGCCAGCTCACCAAGGGGGGGCGCTGGGGCCAACGTCCTGACTTTC. As protein: CASSPRGGAGANVLTF.

This chain connects TRBV5-4 to TRBJ2-3, with 8 nucleotides matching TRBD2. Trimming cost V 4 bases and J 6 bases; bases outside gene matches: 13. The CDR3 consists of 16 residues. Germline CDR1 and CDR2: SGHNT and YYREEE (reference sequence). The CDR3 loop is CASSPIGGLGGDTQYF. Written as DNA, the CDR3 is TGTGCCAGCAGCCCAATCGGGGGACTAGGGGGGGATACGCAGTATTTT.

This chain connects TRBV5-1 to TRBJ2-1; TRBD2 matches at 7 bases. This CDR3 is built from 16 residues. Germline values: CDR1 SGHRS, CDR2 YFSETQ. V lost 2 bases, J lost 0 bases, and 5 bases stayed unmatched. Here the CDR3 DNA reads TGCGCCAGCAGCTTTAGCGGGCCTAGCTCCTACAATGAGCAGTTCTTC. It specifies CASSFSGPSSYNEQFF.

The chain has TRBV27 and TRBJ1-4, with D hard to call. Per the germline V gene, CDR1 is MNHEY and CDR2 is SMNVEV (reference sequence). Between the trimmed V and J ends, which lost 0 bases and 10 bases, there was a span of 6 bases. This CDR3 has 12 residues. The CDR3: CASSLSRGKLFF. Here the CDR3 DNA reads TGTGCCAGCAGTTTATCGCGGGGAAAACTGTTTTTT.

The gene calls are TRBV5-1 and TRBJ2-7; 9 positions match TRBD1. Germline V lookup: CDR1 SGHRS, CDR2 YFSETQ. The CDR3 length is 15 residues. The ends lost 5 bases at V and 3 bases at J; junction bases unmatched: 9. The CDR3 DNA follows: TGCGCCAGCAGTCTTACAGGGGGCTCTTTCTACGAGCAGTACTTC. Its translation: CASSLTGGSFYEQYF.

V is TRBV19 and J is TRBJ1-1; a possible D gene is TRBD1 (6 bases). CDR1 is LNHDA, CDR2 SQIVND, per germline (reference sequence). V was trimmed by 4 bases and J by 12 bases, leaving 15 bases between them. CDR3 length equals 12 residues. The CDR3 DNA sequence: TGTGCCAGTAGTAACTCGGACAGAGGGACTTTCTTT. Amino acid sequence: CASSNSDRGTFF.

The chain uses TRBV19 and TRBJ2-1; D is uncertain. Trimming took off 5 bases at V and 0 bases at J, with 8 bases between the two ends. The CDR3 has 14 residues. Germline CDR1 and CDR2: LNHDA and SQIVND (reference sequence). For the CDR3, the DNA is TGTGCCAGTAGTTGGCCAAGCTCCTACAATGAGCAGTTCTTC. Its translation: CASSWPSSYNEQFF.

This clone showed up just a few times. V is TRBV10-3 and J is TRBJ2-1; 13 nucleotides align to TRBD2. With 4 bases clipped from V and 6 bases from J, the junction kept 3 bases outside the gene matches. CDR3 length: 15 amino acids. CDR1 and CDR2 (germline): ENHRY, SYGVKD. The CDR3 DNA follows: TGTGCCATCAGTGGGACTAGCGGGAGTTTCAATGAGCAGTTCTTC. This gives the protein CAISGTSGSFNEQFF.

A few counts support this clone. The rearrangement uses TRBV12-5 and TRBJ1-1; 8 nucleotides agree with TRBD1. The CDR3 is made up of 17 amino acids. Trimming cost V 1 base and J 3 bases; bases outside gene matches: 10. Germline V lookup: CDR1 LGHNT, CDR2 FRNRAP. The CDR3 DNA reads as TGTGCTAGTGGTTTGGCCCCGACAGGGGCGGGGTACACTGAAGCTTTCTTT. Translated, it gives CASGLAPTGAGYTEAFF.

This rearrangement joins TRBV6-7 to TRBJ2-7; 10 bases line up with TRBD2. TRBV6-7 carries the ORF label, with uncertain function. V lost 8 bases to trimming and J lost 6 bases; unmatched junction nucleotides: 13. This CDR3 has 15 amino acids. The CDR3 here is CASPKGVAGGSEQYF. CDR3 sequence (DNA): TGTGCCAGCCCTAAGGGCGTAGCGGGAGGATCCGAGCAGTACTTC.

CDR3 DNA: TGTGCCAGCAGCTTAGCAGGGACAGGGAAGGGACTAGCGGACAATGAGCAGTTCTTC. Its protein is CASSLAGTGKGLADNEQFF. The rearrangement joins TRBV11-1 to TRBJ2-1; 11 bases align to TRBD2. Germline CDR1 is SGHAT and CDR2 is FQDESV (reference sequence). Losses at the gene ends were 0 bases for V and 5 bases for J; bases not matched to a gene: 12. The CDR3 runs to 19 residues.